Included here is one T cell receptor (beta chain) sequence, with context. What antigen it recognizes has not been identified. Base qualities were left out, and no much larger clone turns up one base away. Participants in the prospective study were aged about 18 to 95 years, lived in 20 to 25 United States geographic areas, and enrolled through a virtual design. To assign participants to cohorts, the prospective study relied on clinical history that participants themselves reported in a screening survey and a study questionnaire. Recovered participants in ImmuneRACE Cohort 3 were defined as having two consecutive negative NP/OP PCR tests, clearance from a healthcare professional, or resolution of symptoms. Each participant in the prospective study had whole blood, serum and a nasopharyngeal or oropharyngeal swab collected by mobile phlebotomists. Over a roughly two-month period, participants in the prospective study had the option of providing additional blood draws and questionnaires. Before DNA extraction, prospective study blood samples were shipped either frozen or at room temperature.

The sample comes from a study of blood T cell repertoires in COVID-19 (dated by TCRdb to about 2020). A note on the overall study: Collaborator samples came from the United States, Italy and Spain and covered acute and convalescent phases of COVID-19. Subjects who had been exposed to COVID-19, were actively infected with it, or had recovered from it provided the deeply sampled blood TCRbeta repertoires that made up the dataset. The samples were drawn from the first 160 participants of the ongoing ImmuneRACE study and from 1,200 or so subjects provided by 6 global collaborators. The sample metadata nearly always contained a de-identified subject ID, COVID-19 status, age in years and sex. Where available, HLA class I and class II types were taken from metadata supplied by the sample provider and were not determined by assay-based typing. The repertoires were released in a freely available public database meant as a resource for research on the immune response to SARS-CoV-2. The material from the prospective study consisted of cDNA or gDNA derived from T cells, B-cell-depleted T cells, or PBMCs. Results and caveats for the whole study, not just this receptor: The quantity of clinical and demographic metadata differed by source and by participant and was supplied without curation.

TCRbeta CDR3 regions were amplified from genomic DNA by means of the immunoSEQ Assay, a bias-controlled multiplex PCR. The authors processed their data as follows. The number of nucleated cells in each sample was estimated by amplification of reference gene primers within the assay. To quantify the absolute abundance of each unique TCRbeta CDR3 rearrangement, sequence reads were collapsed and filtered. For each sample, productive Simpson clonality was calculated by taking the square root of Simpson's diversity index across productive rearrangements. In TCRdb, the immuneACCESS table is reduced to in-frame sequences with V and J assigned. These tables do not hold every clone; where another copy was compared, an unresolved V gene accounts for under half, and the others remain unexplained. V and J calls plus clone size are reproduced from that table; the DNA served to infer D and trimming. The sample table lists some 170,000 clones, roughly 88% of them with a count of one. Of the sample, roughly 15% is held by the ten largest clones.

CDR1 SGDLS and CDR2 YYNGEE were looked up in the germline V gene. From the cysteine up to the phenylalanine, the CDR3 has a length of 15 residues. Only CDR3 DNA remains: 45 bases, in frame from the first base. Trimming costs V 3 bases and J 0 bases, and their ends lie 10 bases apart. The sequence came from a man aged 50-60 years who had recovered from COVID-19. The sample was PBMCs or T cells enriched from blood (not recorded which). The chain links TRBV9 with TRBJ1-3; a weak D assignment points to TRBD1 (6 bases agree). The nucleotide sequence reads as follows: TGTGCCAGCAGCGCCCCAGGGGTCTCTGGAAACACCATATATTTT. Translated, it gives CASSAPGVSGNTIYF.